The T cell receptor beta chain described here comes from a study of beta chain features in type 1 diabetes. TCRB transcripts that were expressed got sequenced, as all of the isolated RNA had been reverse transcribed. Data came from immunoSEQ multiplex PCR; TCRdb stores just in-frame clones and leaves some out. The sample contains fewer than 550,000 clones, 10% to 12% of which appear only once. For this clone: Other DNA variants within this sample encode the same CDR3.

This TCR was sampled from a woman aged 18-29 years in good health. The sequenced sample was naive CD4+ T cells from blood.

The CDR3: CASSLAGTSYEQYF. Here the CDR3 DNA reads TGTGCCAGCAGCTTAGCGGGGACTAGCTACGAGCAGTACTTC. The chain combines TRBV7-9 with TRBJ2-7; 8 positions agree with TRBD2. This CDR3 has 14 amino acids. Losses at the gene ends were 0 bases for V and 3 bases for J; bases not matched to a gene: 1. The germline gives CDR1 SEHNR, CDR2 FQNEAQ (reference sequence).